Listed here are 21 T cell receptor beta chains from one sample, sequenced in a study of vaccination and CD4 T cells after COVID-19. Treatment here: roughly 11-day PBMC culture with coronavirus spike peptide pools or control peptides (ViraFEST assay). Scientists ran DNA taken from cultured CD4+ T cells through the Oncomine TCR Beta short-read assay for sequencing. Each CDR3 protein gets one entry after TCRdb re-called the PCR reads with MiXCR. The table lists some 15,000 distinct CDR3 sequences, around 78% of them singletons. These receptors have no known antigen. Sequencing was performed on CD4+ T cells from blood, cultured in vitro. The source is a human donor who had recovered from COVID-19.

This clonotype was observed a few times. The chain joins TRBV2 to TRBJ1-2; no reliable D call. The germline V and J ends were trimmed by 6 bases and 8 bases, with 19 bases remaining between them. Germline CDR1 SNHLY, CDR2 FYNNEI. This CDR3 is 14 amino acids long. The CDR3 spells CASRTAGLLGGYTF. The DNA for the CDR3 is TGTGCCAGCAGGACCGCCGGGTTGTTAGGGGGCTACACCTTC.

The chain uses TRBV6-2 or TRBV6-3 and TRBJ2-3; D possibly corresponds to TRBD2 (6 bases). Trimming stripped 8 bases from V and 1 base from J, with 13 bases between. In germline, CDR1 is MNHEY, CDR2 SVGEGT. This CDR3 spans 14 amino acids. For the CDR3, the DNA is TGTGCCAGCGGGTCTTGGGGGGGCACAGATACGCAGTATTTT. This gives the protein CASGSWGGTDTQYF.

The chain employs TRBV2 and TRBJ1-1; the D gene is possibly TRBD1 (5 bases). The CDR3 contains 14 residues. The germline V gene encodes CDR1 SNHLY and CDR2 FYNNEI. V dropped 10 bases and J dropped 0 bases, with 15 bases sitting between them. CDR3: CATLRPGLNTEAFF. In nucleotides, the CDR3 is TGTGCCACCCTAAGACCAGGGTTGAACACTGAAGCTTTCTTT.

The V gene is TRBV11-3, the J gene TRBJ2-2; 11 positions match TRBD2. J was trimmed by 7 bases and V by 5 bases; bases with no gene match: 6. CDR3 length: 15 amino acids. Germline CDR1 SGHNT, CDR2 YENEEA. As DNA, the CDR3 is TGTGCCAGCAGCCTTACCGGGACTAGCGGCGGGGAGCTGTTTTTT. This codes for CASSLTGTSGGELFF.

This clonotype showed up just a few times. The chain couples TRBV6-5 to TRBJ1-2; no definite D call. Trimming left V 2 bases short and J 7 bases short, with 14 bases between. CDR3 length: 14 amino acids. Germline V gene lookup returns CDR1 MNHEY and CDR2 SVGAGI. This CDR3 is CASSYIPPGLGYTF. The DNA of the CDR3 is TGTGCCAGCAGTTACATCCCCCCAGGTCTTGGCTACACCTTC.

This clonotype was observed a single time. The gene calls are TRBV27 and TRBJ2-2; TRBD2 matches at 7 bases. The CDR3 has 17 amino acids. V was pared by 0 bases and J by 7 bases, with 11 bases of the junction left unmatched. Germline CDR1 is MNHEY and CDR2 is SMNVEV (reference sequence). The CDR3 loop reads CASSLSGPSGSFGELFF. The CDR3 nucleotides are TGTGCCAGCAGTTTATCCGGGCCTAGCGGAAGCTTCGGGGAGCTGTTTTTT.

The J gene is TRBJ1-6, the V gene TRBV7-9; D remains unclear. This CDR3 comprises 13 residues. Looked up from germline, CDR1 is SEHNR and CDR2 is FQNEAQ (reference sequence). Trimming took off 1 base at V and 9 bases at J, with 7 bases between the two ends. The CDR3 is CASSLGPSSPLHF. The CDR3 region has the DNA TGTGCCAGCAGCTTAGGTCCGTCTTCACCCCTCCACTTT.

The rearrangement joins TRBV30 to TRBJ2-1; D gene unclear. Trimming left V 4 bases short and J 2 bases short, with 9 bases between. The CDR3 covers 13 residues. Germline CDR1 reads GTSNPN; CDR2 reads SVGIG (reference sequence). The CDR3 region is CAWMASTYNEQFF. The DNA for the CDR3 is TGTGCCTGGATGGCCTCCACCTACAATGAGCAGTTCTTC.

The CDR3 DNA follows: TGTGCCACTAAGGGGGGGGGCAGGGGCGAGCGCGGCTATGGCTACACCTTC. Translation gives CATKGGGRGERGYGYTF. This chain links TRBV27 with TRBJ1-2; TRBD1 is a possible D gene (6 bases). Trimming left V 10 bases short and J 4 bases short, with 28 bases between. Germline-derived CDR1 and CDR2 are MNHEY and SMNVEV (reference sequence). The length of the CDR3 is 17 residues.

The V gene is TRBV6-2 or TRBV6-3, the J gene TRBJ2-3; unclear D gene. V gave up 3 bases and J gave up 2 bases, with 12 bases separating them. CDR3 size: 15 residues. Germline V gives CDR1 MNHEY, CDR2 SVGEGT. The CDR3 coding sequence is TGTGCCAGCAGTTATTCTCTTCCTCACACAGATACGCAGTATTTT. Translating it yields CASSYSLPHTDTQYF.

This clonotype was counted once. The chain joins TRBV19 to TRBJ2-3, with 9 bases matching TRBD1. J was trimmed by 2 bases and V by 7 bases; bases with no gene match: 7. Germline CDR1 and CDR2: LNHDA and SQIVND (reference sequence). The CDR3 is 15 residues long. CDR3 sequence reads: CASKETGGSTDTQYF. Here the CDR3 DNA reads TGTGCCAGTAAAGAGACAGGGGGATCCACAGATACGCAGTATTTT.

This clonotype was observed a few times. This rearrangement joins TRBV15 to TRBJ1-2; D is perhaps TRBD1 (6 bases). Looked up from germline, CDR1 is LNHNV and CDR2 is YYDKDF (reference sequence). The CDR3 contains 13 residues. Trimming shortened V by 4 bases and J by 8 bases, and 14 bases separated the two germline ends. CDR3 protein: CATSTWTARGYTF. The CDR3 region has the DNA TGTGCCACCAGCACCTGGACAGCACGGGGCTACACCTTC.

Written as DNA, the CDR3 is TGCAGTGCTAGAGATAGAAGAGGCATTGGAGGCGAGCAGTACTTC. This translates into CSARDRRGIGGEQYF. V gene TRBV20-1 combines with J gene TRBJ2-7; D might be TRBD2 (5 bases). The CDR3 totals 15 residues. Trimming shortened V by 0 bases and J by 6 bases, and 18 bases separated the two germline ends. Germline assignment: CDR1 DFQATT and CDR2 SNEGSKA (reference sequence).

The chain joins TRBV7-2 to TRBJ2-7; 7 bases fit TRBD1. V was pared by 5 bases and J by 1 base, with 2 bases of the junction left unmatched. CDR1 is SGHTA and CDR2 is FQGNSA in the germline V gene. The CDR3 runs to 13 residues. CDR3 region: CASSRDRSYEQYF. For the CDR3, the DNA is TGTGCCAGCAGCCGGGACAGATCCTACGAGCAGTACTTC.

CDR3 DNA sequence: TGTGCCAGCAGACCCGGGACAGGGGATGGCTACACCTTC. The encoded protein is CASRPGTGDGYTF. This chain connects TRBV28 to TRBJ1-2; 10 bases map to TRBD1. This CDR3 comprises 13 residues. J was trimmed by 6 bases and V by 6 bases; bases with no gene match: 4. Germline V CDR1 and CDR2: MDHEN, SYDVKM.

This chain links TRBV7-9 with TRBJ2-7, with D unclear. The length of the CDR3 is 11 residues. Germline V gives CDR1 SEHNR, CDR2 FQNEAQ (reference sequence). Trimming pared 5 bases from V and 9 bases from J, leaving 11 bases between. CDR3: CASSPLYGQYF. CDR3 DNA: TGTGCCAGCAGCCCACTTTATGGGCAGTACTTC.

V is TRBV30 and J is TRBJ2-7, with D possibly called TRBD1 or TRBD2 (5 bases each). Between the trimmed V and J ends, which lost 4 bases and 5 bases, there was a span of 21 bases. The CDR3 length is 15 residues. Looked up from germline, CDR1 is GTSNPN and CDR2 is SVGIG (reference sequence). The CDR3 here is CAWTFRDRPGHEQYF. DNA for the CDR3: TGTGCCTGGACCTTCCGGGACCGCCCCGGCCACGAGCAGTACTTC.

This chain joins TRBV7-2 and TRBJ2-3; 8 positions match TRBD2. This CDR3 has 17 amino acids. Germline lookup yields CDR1 SGHTA and CDR2 FQGNSA. V lost 6 bases, J lost 0 bases, and 11 bases stayed unmatched. Written as DNA, the CDR3 is TGTGCCAGCAGTTCAGGGTATCGGGGGGGTAGCACAGATACGCAGTATTTT. It encodes CASSSGYRGGSTDTQYF.

This clonotype was counted once. The rearrangement uses TRBV6-1 and TRBJ2-6, with TRBD2 matching over 7 bases. The J segment lost 4 bases and the V segment lost 6 bases, leaving 12 bases of the junction unmatched. The germline V gene encodes CDR1 MNHNS and CDR2 SASEGT. The CDR3 runs 17 residues. Written as DNA, the CDR3 is TGTGCCAGCAGCTGGCGGCGGGAGCGGTCCGGGGCCAACGTCCTGACTTTC. Protein sequence: CASSWRRERSGANVLTF.

The chain links TRBV6-1 to TRBJ1-2; 8 bases are shared with TRBD1. The ends lost 6 bases at V and 0 bases at J; junction bases unmatched: 18. This CDR3 has 19 amino acids. Germline V CDR1 and CDR2: MNHNS, SASEGT. CDR3 in amino acids: CASRLWAAGGASSNYGYTF. The CDR3 nucleotides read TGTGCCAGCAGGCTATGGGCTGCAGGGGGCGCATCCTCTAACTATGGCTACACCTTC.

This clonotype has a handful of counts. The genes are TRBV20-1 and TRBJ1-5, with D perhaps TRBD1 (5 bases). Trimming took 0 bases from V and 3 from J, leaving 9 bases between them. CDR3 length: 14 amino acids. Germline V gives CDR1 DFQATT, CDR2 SNEGSKA (reference sequence). This CDR3 is CSARDWGSNQPQHF. The CDR3 nucleotides read TGCAGTGCTAGAGATTGGGGGTCCAATCAGCCCCAGCATTTT.